This TCR beta chain emerged from a study of CD8 T cells in ankylosing spondylitis. Quantitative 5'-RACE with molecular barcodes was used to make the TCR beta libraries. From the 5' RACE reads, TCRdb called clonotypes with MiXCR, one entry per CDR3 protein. Of more than 500,000 distinct CDR3 sequences in the sample, approximately 5% were seen once. Findings of the study overall: Made up of fewer than 10 highly homologous variants, a TCR beta motif appeared characteristic of ankylosing spondylitis blood. There were earlier reports of some motif variants in reactive arthritis synovial fluid and blood. Reported data indicate significant enrichment of disease-linked clones within matched ankylosing spondylitis synovial fluid.

Germline CDR1 and CDR2: MNHEY and SVGAGI. CDR3 length: 13 amino acids. V lost 4 bases and J 3 bases, leaving 6 bases between the germline ends. This clonotype was found many times. No antigen is known for it. The chain uses TRBV6-5 and TRBJ1-4, with no clear D. Material for sequencing was blood, either unsorted or a sorted T cell fraction (not recorded which). This TCR came from a male donor with ankylosing spondylitis. The CDR3 bases are TGTGCCAGCAGTTCCGTGCCTAATGAAAAACTGTTTTTT. Protein: CASSSVPNEKLFF.